These 24 T cell receptor beta chains share one sample of origin, sequenced in a study of type 1 and type 2 diabetes patients. Genomic DNA was the PCR template. Amplification of the beta chain CDR3 used 30 forward and 13 reverse multiplex primers. From the multiplex PCR reads, TCRdb called clonotypes with MiXCR, one entry per CDR3 protein. The sample has about 250,000 distinct CDR3 sequences; roughly 50% are singletons. Sequencing input: peripheral blood mononuclear cells (PBMCs). These receptors came from a man aged 18 to 35 with type 2 diabetes.

The V gene is TRBV7-3, the J gene TRBJ2-2, with 9 bases fitting TRBD2. V lost 10 bases, J lost 6 bases, and 12 bases stayed unmatched. This CDR3 contains 15 residues. CDR1 is SGHTA, CDR2 FQGTGA, per germline. In DNA form, the CDR3 reads TGTGCCACGCTTGCGGGACTAGCTTTGTCCGGGGAGCTGTTTTTT. Protein sequence: CATLAGLALSGELFF.

This clonotype was counted a few times. J is TRBJ1-2 and V is TRBV29-1; TRBD1 matches 7 bases. This CDR3 has 12 residues. The V gene end was trimmed by 2 bases and the J gene end by 4 bases; junction bases not matched to a gene: 1. The germline gives CDR1 SQVTM, CDR2 ANQGSEA. CDR3 protein: CSVERQGYGYTF. The CDR3 bases are TGCAGCGTTGAAAGACAGGGCTATGGCTACACCTTC.

This clonotype has only a few counts. V is TRBV20-1 and J is TRBJ2-3, with D perhaps matching TRBD1 or TRBD2 (5 bases each). The length of the CDR3 is 14 residues. The V gene's germline CDR1 is DFQATT and CDR2 SNEGSKA (reference sequence). V was shortened by 4 bases and J by 6 bases, with 17 bases between the two germline ends. CDR3 in amino acids: CSANRDLTEDTQYF. CDR3 bases: TGCAGTGCTAATAGGGACCTAACGGAGGATACGCAGTATTTT.

The chain couples TRBV27 to TRBJ2-7; possibly TRBD1 for D (6 bases). Trimming removed 6 bases from V and 2 bases from J, with 20 bases in between. This CDR3 has 16 residues. CDR1 and CDR2 (germline): MNHEY, SMNVEV (reference sequence). CDR3 sequence: CASSVEHRVGAYEQYF. The CDR3 nucleotides read TGTGCCAGCAGCGTAGAACACAGGGTAGGGGCCTACGAGCAGTACTTC.

The V call is TRBV10-3, the J call TRBJ2-5; no firm D call. This CDR3 spans 13 amino acids. Between the trimmed V and J ends, which lost 5 bases and 1 base, there was a span of 8 bases. CDR1 and CDR2 from the germline V gene are ENHRY and SYGVKD. CDR3 coding DNA: TGTGCCATCAGTAGAGGCAGCCAAGAGACCCAGTACTTC. Translated, it gives CAISRGSQETQYF.

In this sample, this clonotype turned up a few times. The rearrangement uses TRBV29-1 and TRBJ2-2; D perhaps matches TRBD1 (6 bases). From germline, CDR1 is SQVTM and CDR2 ANQGSEA. V was shortened by 4 bases and J by 6 bases, with 9 bases between the two germline ends. The CDR3 contains 12 residues. This CDR3 reads CSVVQGSGELFF. CDR3 nucleotide sequence: TGCAGCGTTGTACAGGGCTCCGGGGAGCTGTTTTTT.

The V call is TRBV7-9, the J call TRBJ1-4, with 12 bases identical to TRBD1. Germline values: CDR1 SEHNR, CDR2 FQNEAQ (reference sequence). V shed 5 bases and J 0 bases; nucleotides not matched to a gene: 10. This CDR3 contains 19 residues. DNA for the CDR3: TGTGCCAGCAGCCTGGGACAGGGGGCGCGAGGGACAACTAATGAAAAACTGTTTTTT. It is translated as CASSLGQGARGTTNEKLFF.

Points on this clonotype: A clone one base away is much larger, so this may be a read error. V usage is TRBV2 and J usage is TRBJ2-5; possibly TRBD1 for D (6 bases). The germline V gene has CDR1 SNHLY and CDR2 FYNNEI. Trimming took 7 bases from V and 2 from J, leaving 11 bases between them. CDR3 size: 13 residues. The CDR3 DNA reads TGTGCCAGCATTCAGGGGCGGCAAGAGACCCAGTACTTC. Its protein product is CASIQGRQETQYF.

This clonotype has a handful of counts. The J gene is TRBJ1-2, the V gene TRBV9; D not resolved. This CDR3 has 13 amino acids. V lost 6 bases, J lost 3 bases, and 12 bases lay in between. Germline V gives CDR1 SGDLS, CDR2 YYNGEE. CDR3 nucleotides: TGTGCCAGCAACCGCCCGGGAGACTATGGCTACACCTTC. Amino acid sequence: CASNRPGDYGYTF.

With regard to this clonotype: The germline gene is not matched at one end of the junction; a read error may be the cause. The chain couples TRBV14 to TRBJ2-2; D gene uncertain. CDR1 and CDR2 from the germline V gene are SGHDN and FVKESK. The CDR3 spans 13 residues. The CDR3 sequence: CASSQSATRELFF. The CDR3 nucleotides are TGTGCCAGCAGCCAATCTGCCACCCGGGAGCTGTTTTTT.

This clonotype came up once. This chain uses TRBV6-5 with TRBJ1-5; 9 nucleotides agree with TRBD1. The CDR3 sequence is 16 residues long. Germline values: CDR1 MNHEY, CDR2 SVGAGI. The V and J ends lost 4 bases and 6 bases, in that order; junction bases with no gene match: 10. The CDR3 loop is CASSLSPQGAGQPQHF. In DNA form, the CDR3 reads TGTGCCAGCAGTTTGTCCCCACAGGGGGCTGGTCAGCCCCAGCATTTT.

As to this clonotype: A read error is possible here, since a much larger clone lies one base away. The chain recombines TRBV7-8 with TRBJ2-5, with 8 nucleotides matching TRBD1. Germline-derived CDR1 and CDR2 are SGHVS and FQNEAQ. There are 11 residues in the CDR3. The CDR3 region has the DNA TGTGTCAGCAGGACAGGGGAGACCCAGTACTTC. Protein: CVSRTGETQYF.

This clonotype was seen only a few times. V gene TRBV7-3 combines with J gene TRBJ2-5; D call uncertain. This CDR3 region has 15 residues. V lost 2 bases and J 5 bases, leaving 15 bases between the germline ends. Germline-derived CDR1 and CDR2 are SGHTA and FQGTGA. CDR3 amino acids: CASSLDRGFSETQYF. The CDR3 coding sequence is TGTGCCAGCAGCTTAGATCGTGGGTTCTCGGAGACCCAGTACTTC.

With regard to this clonotype: Mismatch with germline at one junction end may stem from a read error. The chain couples TRBV11-3 to TRBJ2-1, with 12 bases aligning to TRBD2. This CDR3 contains 17 residues. CDR1 and CDR2 (germline): SGHNT, YENEEA. CDR3 in amino acids: CASSLVMWPSGGGEQFF. Here the CDR3 DNA reads TGTGCCAGCAGTTTAGTTATGTGGCCTAGCGGGGGGGGTGAGCAGTTCTTC.

Comments on this clonotype: It may be a read error: a sequence one base away is much more abundant. The chain has TRBV15 and TRBJ2-1, with D possibly matching TRBD1 (5 bases). Deletions cut 0 bases from V and 10 bases from J, with 19 bases between. From germline, CDR1 is LNHNV and CDR2 YYDKDF (reference sequence). This CDR3 has 16 amino acids. CDR3 region: CATSRDVQGGMNEQFF. CDR3 coding DNA: TGTGCCACCAGCAGAGATGTGCAGGGTGGAATGAACGAGCAGTTCTTC. The variable domain in full, with the rest retrieved from reference TRBV15 and TRBJ2-1, is DAMVIQNPRYQVTQFGKPVTLSCSQTLNHNVMYWYQQKSSQAPKLLFHYYDKDFNNEADTPDNFQSRRPNTSFCFLDIRSPGLGDTAMYLCATSRDVQGGMNEQFFGPGTRLTVL.

The gene calls are TRBV5-1 and TRBJ1-2, with D uncertain. This CDR3 region has 13 residues. CDR1 is SGHRS, CDR2 YFSETQ, per germline. The V gene lost 2 bases and the J gene lost 4 bases, with 9 bases spanning the gap. The CDR3 region is CASSFVGAYGYTF. The DNA for the CDR3 is TGCGCCAGCAGCTTCGTTGGTGCCTATGGCTACACCTTC.

This chain uses TRBV20-1 with TRBJ2-7; TRBD2 aligns across 8 bases. The CDR3 length is 13 residues. Germline CDR1 DFQATT, CDR2 SNEGSKA (reference sequence). After removal of 6 bases from V and 4 bases from J, the junction contained 8 bases not matched to a gene. CDR3 sequence (DNA): TGCAGTGCCCCAGCGGGAGAACCGTACGAGCAGTACTTC. Residues: CSAPAGEPYEQYF.

This clonotype was picked up a small number of times. The chain uses TRBV5-1 and TRBJ2-7, with D uncertain. V was shortened by 3 bases and J by 6 bases, with 13 bases between the two germline ends. From germline, CDR1 is SGHRS and CDR2 YFSETQ. The CDR3 covers 13 residues. For the CDR3, the DNA is TGCGCCAGCAGCTGGTCAGACTTGGCCGAGCAGTACTTC. Translation gives CASSWSDLAEQYF.

The chain uses TRBV28 and TRBJ2-1, with a possible D match to TRBD1 (6 bases). V shed 2 bases and J shed 7 bases, with 12 bases lying between them. The CDR3 is made up of 14 amino acids. Germline CDR1 is MDHEN and CDR2 is SYDVKM. CDR3 residues: CASSLGGRANEQFF. For the CDR3, the DNA is TGTGCCAGCAGTTTAGGGGGCAGGGCGAATGAGCAGTTCTTC.

This clonotype was picked up one time. V and J are TRBV4-3 and TRBJ1-5; weak D call: TRBD1 (5 bases). This CDR3 has 15 amino acids. CDR1 LGHNA and CDR2 YSLEER come from the germline V gene. Trimming took off 1 base at V and 0 bases at J, with 7 bases between the two ends. The CDR3 bases are TGCGCCAGCAGCCAAGTAGGGGCTAGCAATCAGCCCCAGCATTTT. Its protein product is CASSQVGASNQPQHF.

J is TRBJ1-2 and V is TRBV15, with D perhaps TRBD1 (6 bases). The CDR3 contains 16 residues. Germline CDR1 and CDR2: LNHNV and YYDKDF (reference sequence). The V end lost 5 bases, the J end lost 1 base, and 17 bases lay between the germline ends. CDR3 in DNA: TGTGCCACCAGCGAGAGGGGGGGCAGGCTTAACTATGGCTACACCTTC. Encoded protein: CATSERGGRLNYGYTF.

In nucleotides, the CDR3 is TGTGCCAGCAGTGAGGACAGGGCTTCTGAAAAACTGTTTTTT. It yields the protein CASSEDRASEKLFF. The V call is TRBV2, the J call TRBJ1-4, with 8 bases fitting TRBD1. The CDR3 runs 14 residues. The germline CDR1 and CDR2 sequences are SNHLY and FYNNEI. J gave up 7 bases and V 3 bases, and 4 bases lay outside the gene matches.

The gene calls are TRBV27 and TRBJ2-1; the D is unclear. This CDR3 comprises 15 residues. Germline lookup yields CDR1 MNHEY and CDR2 SMNVEV (reference sequence). Trimming stripped 6 bases from V and 6 bases from J, with 18 bases between. CDR3 coding DNA: TGTGCCAGCAGGAGTGGGGTCTCTTACCCCAATGAGCAGTTCTTC. This codes for CASRSGVSYPNEQFF.

This clonotype was seen a few times. This chain links TRBV7-3 with TRBJ2-5; 9 bases map to TRBD1. CDR1 is SGHTA, CDR2 FQGTGA, per germline. The CDR3 consists of 16 residues. The ends lost 5 bases at V and 1 base at J; junction bases unmatched: 8. CDR3 amino acids: CASSNWDRASQETQYF. As DNA, the CDR3 is TGTGCCAGCAGCAACTGGGACAGGGCCTCCCAAGAGACCCAGTACTTC.